These 11 T cell receptor beta chains were sequenced from one sample in a study of beta chain features in type 1 diabetes. Reverse transcribing all isolated RNA meant expressed TCRB transcripts were sequenced. The data were produced by immunoSEQ multiplex PCR, yet TCRdb's version contains in-frame clones alone and is incomplete. Among hundreds of thousands of clones, about 14% were seen once, and the ten largest hold about 0.097%. Sequencing was done on a sample of naive CD4+ T cells from blood. The receptors originated from a man younger than 35 in good health.

There are a few counts of this clone. V usage is TRBV15 and J usage is TRBJ2-3; D is perhaps TRBD1 or TRBD2 (6 bases each). Trimming left V 1 base short and J 4 bases short, with 12 bases between. Germline-derived CDR1 and CDR2 are LNHNV and YYDKDF (reference sequence). The CDR3 extends over 15 amino acids. Here the CDR3 reads CATSRGGGQADTQYF. In nucleotides, the CDR3 is TGTGCCACCAGCAGAGGAGGGGGGCAGGCAGATACGCAGTATTTT.

This clone was found a few times. The gene calls are TRBV11-2 and TRBJ1-5, with 8 bases matching TRBD1. The J segment lost 6 bases and the V segment lost 0 bases, leaving 4 bases of the junction unmatched. The germline gives CDR1 SGHAT, CDR2 FQNNGV. The CDR3 has 15 residues. CDR3 nucleotides: TGTGCCAGCAGCTTAGAGCAGGGGGCCTTTCAGCCCCAGCATTTT. Its translation: CASSLEQGAFQPQHF.

This clone was counted only a few times. V gene TRBV27 combines with J gene TRBJ1-6; 10 positions agree with TRBD1. Per the germline V gene, CDR1 is MNHEY and CDR2 is SMNVEV (reference sequence). This CDR3 is built from 14 residues. The junction had 2 bases not matched to a gene; V was cut back by 5 bases and J by 7 bases. CDR3 in amino acids: CASSRTGGNSPLHF. CDR3 nucleotide sequence: TGTGCCAGCAGTCGGACAGGGGGGAATTCACCCCTCCACTTT.

The rearrangement uses TRBV4-1 and TRBJ2-7; D uncertain. Per germline, CDR1 MGHRA and CDR2 YSYEKL. V lost 0 bases and J 0 bases, leaving 9 bases between the germline ends. The CDR3 totals 15 residues. The CDR3 sequence: CASSQDGRSSYEQYF. CDR3 DNA sequence: TGCGCCAGCAGCCAAGATGGCCGGAGCTCCTACGAGCAGTACTTC.

This rearrangement joins TRBV9 to TRBJ2-5, with D perhaps matching TRBD1 or TRBD2 (5 bases each). Trimming shortened V by 0 bases and J by 1 base, and 7 bases separated the two germline ends. Looked up from germline, CDR1 is SGDLS and CDR2 is YYNGEE. The CDR3 is 14 residues long. CDR3 coding DNA: TGTGCCAGCAGCGTAGTAGGGACCCAAGAGACCCAGTACTTC. Its protein product is CASSVVGTQETQYF. Full variable domain (rest looked up from reference TRBV9 and TRBJ2-5): DSGVTQTPKHLITATGQRVTLRCSPRSGDLSVYWYQQSLDQGLQFLIQYYNGEERAKGNILERFSAQQFPDLHSELNLSSLELGDSALYFCASSVVGTQETQYFGPGTRLLVL.

The chain links TRBV9 to TRBJ2-4; D gene uncertain. Germline CDR1 reads SGDLS; CDR2 reads YYNGEE. With 4 bases removed from V and 7 bases from J, the gap between germline ends came to 9 bases. The CDR3 is 12 residues long. CDR3 bases: TGTGCCAGCAGCTCGGATGGGAACATTCAGTACTTC. It specifies CASSSDGNIQYF.

V gene TRBV2 combines with J gene TRBJ1-1; 8 bases are a match to TRBD1. V was clipped by 3 bases and J by 3 bases; unmatched bases: 9. The CDR3 sequence is 16 residues long. Looked up from germline, CDR1 is SNHLY and CDR2 is FYNNEI. This CDR3 is CASSEGAGGAYTEAFF. CDR3 in DNA: TGTGCCAGCAGTGAGGGGGCAGGGGGCGCTTACACTGAAGCTTTCTTT.

The CDR3 loop is CASRRHQGANEKLFF. The CDR3 region has the DNA TGTGCCAGCAGGCGGCATCAGGGCGCTAATGAAAAACTGTTTTTT. The chain couples TRBV7-9 to TRBJ1-4; perhaps TRBD1 as D (5 bases). The CDR3 contains 15 residues. The V gene lost 6 bases and the J gene lost 3 bases, with 14 bases spanning the gap. Germline V CDR1 and CDR2: SEHNR, FQNEAQ (reference sequence).

This clone was seen at least ten times. The chain employs TRBV14 and TRBJ2-1, with TRBD1 matching 8 bases. Germline values: CDR1 SGHDN, CDR2 FVKESK. The CDR3 has 16 residues. Germline trimming cut 4 bases from V and 3 bases from J; bases unmatched to any gene: 8. CDR3 amino acids: CASSRSGGASYNEQFF. Written as DNA, the CDR3 is TGTGCCAGCAGCCGTTCAGGGGGCGCGAGCTACAATGAGCAGTTCTTC.

V is TRBV14 and J is TRBJ1-2; the D is unclear. CDR1 and CDR2 (germline): SGHDN, FVKESK. The ends were cut back, 1 base at V and 3 bases at J, with 6 bases in the middle. This CDR3 is built from 13 residues. In nucleotides, the CDR3 is TGTGCCAGCAGCCAAGTTTTGGACTATGGCTACACCTTC. This gives the protein CASSQVLDYGYTF.

V is TRBV11-3 and J is TRBJ2-7; 7 bases line up with TRBD1. This CDR3 has 16 residues. J was trimmed by 2 bases and V by 4 bases; bases with no gene match: 11. Germline CDR1 is SGHNT and CDR2 is YENEEA. CDR3 residues: CASSSRQGKGPYEQYF. CDR3 DNA sequence: TGTGCCAGCAGCTCCCGACAGGGTAAGGGGCCCTACGAGCAGTACTTC. Full variable domain (remainder filled in from reference TRBV11-3 and TRBJ2-7): EAGVVQSPRYKIIEKKQPVAFWCNPISGHNTLYWYLQNLGQGPELLIRYENEEAVDDSQLPKDRFSAERLKGVDSTLKIQPAELGDSAVYLCASSSRQGKGPYEQYFGPGTRLTVT.